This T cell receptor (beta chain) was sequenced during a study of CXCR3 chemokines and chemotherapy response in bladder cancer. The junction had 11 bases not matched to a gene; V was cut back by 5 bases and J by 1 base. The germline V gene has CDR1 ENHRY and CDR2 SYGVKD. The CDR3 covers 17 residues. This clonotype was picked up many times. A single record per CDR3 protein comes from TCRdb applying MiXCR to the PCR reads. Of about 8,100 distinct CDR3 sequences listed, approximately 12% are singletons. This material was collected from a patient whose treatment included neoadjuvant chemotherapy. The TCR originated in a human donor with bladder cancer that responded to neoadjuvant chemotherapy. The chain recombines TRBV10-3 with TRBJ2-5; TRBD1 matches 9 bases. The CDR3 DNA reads TGTGCCATCAGTCCCCTCCGACAGGGGGGGATCCAAGAGACCCAGTACTTC. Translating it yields CAISPLRQGGIQETQYF.